The entry that follows covers one T cell receptor (beta chain) sequence. Its matching antigen is unknown. Via MiXCR, TCRdb re-called the 5' RACE reads, giving one row per CDR3 protein. The sample lists 250,000 to 350,000 distinct CDR3 sequences, approximately 15% occurring once. The data were taken from a study of T-cell memory formation after mild COVID-19. The length of the CDR3 is 15 residues. The germline V and J ends were trimmed by 1 base and 5 bases, with 12 bases remaining between them. Germline values: CDR1 LNHNV, CDR2 YYDKDF (reference sequence). Notes on the study in general: CD4/CD8 balance characterized clones contracting day 15 to 85, and CD4+ skew characterized later expanders. Among clones peaking at day 37 in the second wave, SARS-CoV-2 specificity remained unconfirmed. The pre-infection memory compartment contained some responding clones, suggesting cross-reactive memory joined.

This clonotype originated in a man younger than 35 who had mild COVID-19 (a few samples of this study predate the infection). Cell type and time point are not known. Sequencing was done on a sample of PBMCs or a T cell subset sorted from them (not recorded which). This chain uses TRBV15 with TRBJ2-1; D is perhaps TRBD1 or TRBD2 (5 bases each). CDR3 nucleotides: TGTGCCACCAGCAGAGTGGGGTGGGGGAACAATGAGCAGTTCTTC. Protein: CATSRVGWGNNEQFF.